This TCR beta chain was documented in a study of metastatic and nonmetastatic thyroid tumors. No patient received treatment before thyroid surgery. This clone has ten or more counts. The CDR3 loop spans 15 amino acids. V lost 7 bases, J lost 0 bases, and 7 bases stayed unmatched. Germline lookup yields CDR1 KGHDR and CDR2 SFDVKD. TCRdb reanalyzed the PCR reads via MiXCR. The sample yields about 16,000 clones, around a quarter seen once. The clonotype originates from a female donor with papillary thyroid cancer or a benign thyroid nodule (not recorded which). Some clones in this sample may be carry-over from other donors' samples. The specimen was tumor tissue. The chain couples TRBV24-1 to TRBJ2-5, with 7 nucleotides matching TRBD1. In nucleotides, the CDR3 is TGTGCCACCAGAGGGACAGATCAGTACCAAGAGACCCAGTACTTC. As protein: CATRGTDQYQETQYF.